The rows below give T cell receptor beta chains drawn from one sample of a study of T-cell memory formation after mild COVID-19. One entry per CDR3 protein, called by TCRdb with MiXCR from the 5' RACE reads. Among hundreds of thousands of distinct CDR3 sequences listed, 25% to 30% were seen once. The material sequenced was PBMCs or a T cell subset sorted from them (not recorded which). The receptors stem from an adult woman who had mild COVID-19 (a few samples of this study predate the infection). Cell type and time point are not known. Each CDR3 is given with its conserved first and last residue. A D gene is named only where the DNA matches it firmly. Clone size is shown for a subset of rows, as once, few, many or a class of expanded clone.

size,V,J,D,CDR3,DNA
NA,TRBV20-1,TRBJ2-1,TRBD2,CSARATPGLAGGTNEQFF,TGCAGTGCTAGAGCCACCCCTGGGCTAGCGGGGGGTACAAATGAGCAGTTCTTC
few,TRBV5-1,TRBJ2-7,TRBD2,CASSLSGGSRNEQYF,TGCGCCAGCAGCTTGTCGGGCGGGAGCAGGAACGAGCAGTACTTC
NA,TRBV3-1,TRBJ2-4,NA,CASSHGGTNIQYF,TGTGCCAGCAGCCATGGGGGTACAAACATTCAGTACTTC
medium-sized,TRBV11-3,TRBJ2-7,TRBD2,CASSHGLAGGPGYEQYF,TGTGCCAGCAGCCACGGCCTAGCGGGAGGGCCAGGCTACGAGCAGTACTTC
NA,TRBV11-3,TRBJ2-7,NA,CASSLRGHLPPYEQYF,TGTGCCAGCAGCTTAAGGGGACACTTGCCTCCCTACGAGCAGTACTTC
few,TRBV5-1,TRBJ2-1,TRBD2,CASSEGLAGGGQFF,TGCGCCAGCAGCGAGGGACTAGCGGGAGGTGGGCAGTTCTTC
few,TRBV20-1,TRBJ2-5,NA,CSARDSYQETQYF,TGCAGTGCTAGGGACTCGTACCAAGAGACCCAGTACTTC
few,TRBV15,TRBJ2-5,TRBD1,CATSRGLRDREETQYF,TGTGCCACCAGCAGAGGACTCCGGGACAGGGAAGAGACCCAGTACTTC
few,TRBV11-2,TRBJ2-3,NA,CASSWARGRVDSDTQYF,TGTGCCAGCAGCTGGGCCCGGGGCAGGGTGGATTCGGATACGCAGTATTTT
NA,TRBV3-1,TRBJ2-7,TRBD1,CASSQDRRTGDDEQYF,TGTGCCAGCAGCCAAGATCGGAGGACAGGGGACGACGAGCAGTACTTC
NA,TRBV5-5,TRBJ2-5,TRBD2,CASSPPQTSGGGETQYF,TGTGCCAGCAGCCCACCCCAGACTAGCGGGGGCGGCGAGACCCAGTACTTC
few,TRBV6-5,TRBJ2-7,TRBD2,CASSYGLAGGPRGEQYF,TGTGCCAGCAGTTACGGACTAGCGGGAGGGCCGCGGGGCGAGCAGTACTTC
few,TRBV28,TRBJ1-5,NA,CASKQGLRQPQHF,TGTGCCAGCAAACAGGGTCTTCGGCAGCCCCAGCATTTT
NA,TRBV6-1,TRBJ1-1,NA,CASSEAIGQIWTEAFF,TGTGCCAGCAGTGAAGCGATAGGGCAGATATGGACTGAAGCTTTCTTT
once,TRBV24-1,TRBJ2-3,TRBD2,CATSDLRGLAGGTDTQYF,TGTGCCACCAGTGATTTGAGGGGACTAGCGGGAGGGACAGATACGCAGTATTTT
NA,TRBV19,TRBJ1-1,TRBD1,CASTTIPGQGAVEAFF,TGTGCCAGTACCACTATTCCGGGACAGGGGGCGGTTGAAGCTTTCTTT
NA,TRBV20-1,TRBJ1-5,TRBD1,CSARDVNRGEVQPQHF,TGCAGTGCTAGAGATGTAAACAGGGGGGAGGTTCAGCCCCAGCATTTT
NA,TRBV7-6,TRBJ2-5,NA,CASSLYVGEGETQYF,TGTGCCAGCAGCTTGTACGTGGGAGAGGGGGAGACCCAGTACTTC
NA,TRBV24-1,TRBJ2-1,NA,CATSARWSPGNEQFF,TGTGCCACCAGTGCGCGTTGGTCACCCGGGAATGAGCAGTTCTTC
NA,TRBV29-1,TRBJ2-7,TRBD1,CSVEPTGSGEQYF,TGCAGCGTTGAGCCGACAGGGAGCGGCGAGCAGTACTTC
few,TRBV12-5,TRBJ2-1,TRBD2,CASGLAGGLDEQFF,TGTGCTAGTGGTTTAGCGGGAGGACTCGATGAGCAGTTCTTC
few,TRBV15,TRBJ2-5,NA,CATSRGRGTIQETQYF,TGTGCCACCAGCAGAGGAAGAGGTACGATCCAAGAGACCCAGTACTTC
NA,TRBV2,TRBJ2-5,TRBD2,CASPGGQETQYF,TGTGCCAGCCCGGGGGGTCAAGAGACCCAGTACTTC
NA,TRBV9,TRBJ2-7,NA,CASSVGRAGVAGEQYF,TGTGCCAGCAGCGTAGGAAGGGCAGGGGTGGCTGGCGAGCAGTACTTC
few,TRBV5-1,TRBJ2-1,NA,CASSLGAGHQDEQFF,TGCGCCAGCAGCTTGGGGGCGGGACATCAAGATGAGCAGTTCTTC
few,TRBV12-3/TRBV12-4,TRBJ2-7,NA,CASSFGLSSYEQYF,TGTGCCAGCAGTTTCGGGTTAAGCTCCTACGAGCAGTACTTC
few,TRBV9,TRBJ1-2,TRBD1,CASAVGTGYGYTF,TGTGCCAGCGCAGTCGGGACAGGGTATGGCTACACCTTC
NA,TRBV20-1,TRBJ2-7,NA,CSAHYLSEQYF,TGCAGTGCCCACTACTTGAGCGAGCAGTACTTC
NA,TRBV7-9,TRBJ2-3,TRBD1,CASSRQGQAFTDTQYF,TGTGCCAGCAGCCGGCAGGGACAGGCCTTCACAGATACGCAGTATTTT
few,TRBV7-2,TRBJ2-3,TRBD2,CASSLVTLAGVTDTQYF,TGTGCCAGCAGCTTAGTGACCCTAGCGGGGGTCACAGATACGCAGTATTTT
many,TRBV18,TRBJ2-3,NA,CASSGSTDTQYF,TGTGCCAGCTCCGGTAGCACAGATACGCAGTATTTT
NA,TRBV5-1,TRBJ2-7,NA,CASSLYVSDEQYF,TGCGCCAGCAGCTTATACGTCAGCGATGAGCAGTACTTC
few,TRBV5-1,TRBJ1-1,NA,CASSLALENTEAFF,TGCGCCAGCAGCTTGGCGTTGGAAAACACTGAAGCTTTCTTT
NA,TRBV29-1,TRBJ1-2,NA,CSVEDQPLNNYGYTF,TGCAGCGTTGAAGATCAGCCCCTTAACAACTATGGCTACACCTTC
few,TRBV7-9,TRBJ2-7,TRBD2,CASSLDSGRAYEQYF,TGTGCCAGCAGCTTAGATAGCGGGAGGGCGTACGAGCAGTACTTC
NA,TRBV6-2/TRBV6-3,TRBJ1-5,TRBD1,CASKTQGASNQPQHF,TGTGCCAGCAAGACACAGGGGGCAAGCAATCAGCCCCAGCATTTT
NA,TRBV4-1,TRBJ2-1,NA,CASSLGFDEQFF,TGCGCCAGCAGCCTGGGCTTCGATGAGCAGTTCTTC
NA,TRBV7-2,TRBJ2-5,TRBD2,CASSLSSLAGEETQYF,TGTGCCAGCAGCTTATCCAGCTTAGCGGGAGAAGAGACCCAGTACTTC
NA,TRBV30,TRBJ1-1,NA,CAWSVRGVTEAFF,TGTGCCTGGAGTGTAAGGGGGGTTACTGAAGCTTTCTTT
few,TRBV4-1,TRBJ2-1,TRBD1,CASSQEGTGASYNEQFF,TGCGCCAGCAGCCAAGAAGGGACAGGGGCTTCCTACAATGAGCAGTTCTTC
NA,TRBV19,TRBJ1-2,TRBD1,CASNRQGANYGYTF,TGTGCCAGTAACAGGCAGGGGGCTAACTATGGCTACACCTTC
few,TRBV14,TRBJ2-7,TRBD2,CASSQGVAASGGWQYF,TGTGCCAGCAGCCAAGGTGTAGCGGCCAGCGGGGGATGGCAGTACTTC
NA,TRBV20-1,TRBJ1-1,TRBD1,CSAKETGEGEAFF,TGCAGTGCTAAGGAGACAGGGGAGGGGGAAGCTTTCTTT
few,TRBV9,TRBJ1-2,TRBD1,CASSITTGQGGVDGYTF,TGTGCCAGCAGCATAACGACGGGACAGGGTGGGGTCGATGGCTACACCTTC
once,TRBV6-5,TRBJ2-3,NA,CASSPAPGGGPDTQYF,TGTGCCAGCAGTCCCGCTCCCGGTGGGGGCCCAGATACGCAGTATTTT
NA,TRBV11-3,TRBJ1-1,TRBD1,CASSLDVRDRDGNTEAFF,TGTGCCAGCAGCTTAGACGTCCGGGACAGGGATGGGAACACTGAAGCTTTCTTT
NA,TRBV20-1,TRBJ2-7,TRBD2,CSARGWRESSYEQYF,TGCAGTGCTAGAGGATGGCGGGAGAGCTCCTACGAGCAGTACTTC
few,TRBV20-1,TRBJ1-2,NA,CSARDPRTSKYGYTF,TGCAGTGCTAGAGACCCGCGAACATCGAAGTATGGCTACACCTTC
NA,TRBV4-1,TRBJ1-6,NA,CASSRTKSSYNSPLHF,TGCGCCAGCAGCCGTACAAAGAGCTCCTATAATTCACCCCTCCACTTT
few,TRBV18,TRBJ2-1,NA,CASSPRRIPPFF,TGTGCCAGCTCACCACGAAGAATTCCCCCGTTCTTC
NA,TRBV12-3/TRBV12-4,TRBJ1-5,NA,CASSFDLRGGQPQHF,TGTGCCAGCAGTTTTGACCTTCGGGGAGGTCAGCCCCAGCATTTT
few,TRBV12-3/TRBV12-4,TRBJ2-7,NA,CASSLVPGGSYEQYF,TGTGCCAGCAGTTTAGTGCCCGGGGGCTCCTACGAGCAGTACTTC